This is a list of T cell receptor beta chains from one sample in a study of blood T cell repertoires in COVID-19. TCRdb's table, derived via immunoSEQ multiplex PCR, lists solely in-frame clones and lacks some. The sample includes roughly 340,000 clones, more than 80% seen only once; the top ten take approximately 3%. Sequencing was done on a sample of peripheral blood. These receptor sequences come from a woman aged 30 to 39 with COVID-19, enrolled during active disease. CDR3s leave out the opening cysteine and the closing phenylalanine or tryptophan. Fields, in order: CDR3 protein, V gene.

CDR3aa: ASSWTSGRAQETQY; v_gene: TRBV11-3
CDR3aa: ATGARDGETQY; v_gene: TRBV10-3
CDR3aa: ASSESGGRYNEQF; v_gene: TRBV6-1
CDR3aa: ASSPGHRSSSGNTIY; v_gene: TRBV7-9
CDR3aa: ASILRRGATNEKLF; v_gene: TRBV19
CDR3aa: ASSQPQDAYTDTQY; v_gene: TRBV4-2
CDR3aa: ASSLARGGELF; v_gene: TRBV11-3
CDR3aa: ASSRRVGSQTDTQY; v_gene: TRBV11-3
CDR3aa: AIRYTSSGGLNEQF; v_gene: TRBV10-3
CDR3aa: ASSPPGVHEQY; v_gene: TRBV28
CDR3aa: ASSYSGSSYNEQF; v_gene: TRBV2
CDR3aa: ASSQETGGTYEQY; v_gene: TRBV14
CDR3aa: AISESGGLSNQPQH; v_gene: TRBV10-3
CDR3aa: ASSPPGDGNQPQH; v_gene: TRBV18
CDR3aa: ASSSIGGGLEAF; v_gene: TRBV5-4
CDR3aa: ASSEYRVSSYNEQF; v_gene: TRBV5-5
CDR3aa: ASSHVGTSGSNGELF; v_gene: TRBV5-1
CDR3aa: ASSPRPGQGSGELF; v_gene: TRBV5-4
CDR3aa: ASSRDREEALH; v_gene: TRBV19
CDR3aa: ASSLETGGAGNEQF; v_gene: TRBV5-6
CDR3aa: ASSIDRGGNQPQH; v_gene: TRBV7-9
CDR3aa: AWSGLAWNEQF; v_gene: TRBV30
CDR3aa: ASSTLSATNEKLF; v_gene: TRBV19
CDR3aa: ASSAGGLPYNEQF; v_gene: TRBV9
CDR3aa: SGGNYNEQF; v_gene: TRBV20-1
CDR3aa: ATSDGTGNNEQF; v_gene: TRBV15
CDR3aa: ASSLYLGAEETQY; v_gene: TRBV7-9
CDR3aa: ASSWGDSRRETQY; v_gene: TRBV5-1
CDR3aa: ASSELTGVQEKLF; v_gene: TRBV25-1
CDR3aa: ASSFADRVRSPLH; v_gene: TRBV28
CDR3aa: ASSSVGQGAPYQPQH; v_gene: TRBV27
CDR3aa: ASSLLRSKAGHMNTEAF; v_gene: TRBV28
CDR3aa: ASSLDSGGNQPQH; v_gene: TRBV7-2
CDR3aa: ASSLSGGHPRTQY; v_gene: TRBV5-1
CDR3aa: ASSIVGQAIGELF; v_gene: TRBV19
CDR3aa: ASSLSVRAFNYGYT; v_gene: TRBV27
CDR3aa: ASSYSYRHSGNTIY; v_gene: TRBV6-5
CDR3aa: ASSERAALGELF; v_gene: TRBV2
CDR3aa: ASSSGLGDGSLF; v_gene: TRBV7-9
CDR3aa: ASSQVIVWRRYEQY; v_gene: TRBV4-1
CDR3aa: ASSQVDTGIGGYT; v_gene: TRBV4-2
CDR3aa: ASSRDRGPYGYT; v_gene: TRBV4-3
CDR3aa: ASSYGAGKGETQY; v_gene: TRBV6-5
CDR3aa: ASSPYRGGETQY; v_gene: TRBV19
CDR3aa: ASSRDRGVSNQPQH; v_gene: TRBV6-2/TRBV6-3
CDR3aa: ASKRGQGVQPQH; v_gene: TRBV6-6